The 27 T cell receptor beta chains listed next were all sequenced from one sample in a study of cytomegalovirus exposure and HLA in healthy donors. PCR was performed using 60 Vbeta and 13 Jbeta primers. TCRdb's copy holds only in-frame clones and misses some; the assay was immunoSEQ multiplex PCR. The sample holds roughly 180,000 clones, about 82% seen once. The sample comprised PBMCs. Receptor source: a woman between 18 and 29 years old in good health and CMV-seronegative.

V and J are TRBV2 and TRBJ1-1; D remains unclear. Trimming shortened V by 4 bases and J by 1 base, and 7 bases separated the two germline ends. Germline V gene sequence: CDR1 SNHLY, CDR2 FYNNEI. The CDR3 is 13 residues long. The CDR3 here is CASSGGANTEAFF. In DNA, the CDR3 is TGTGCCAGCAGTGGCGGAGCGAACACTGAAGCTTTCTTT. Variable domain in full (rest from reference TRBV2 and TRBJ1-1): EPEVTQTPSHQVTQMGQEVILRCVPISNHLYFYWYRQILGQKVEFLVSFYNNEISEKSEIFDDQFSVERPDGSNFTLKIRSTKLEDSAMYFCASSGGANTEAFFGQGTRLTVV.

The chain combines TRBV19 with TRBJ1-3; D perhaps matches TRBD1 (6 bases). Germline V lookup: CDR1 LNHDA, CDR2 SQIVND (reference sequence). The CDR3 extends over 14 amino acids. V was trimmed by 6 bases and J by 0 bases, leaving 9 bases between them. The CDR3 here is CASRGAYSGNTIYF. The CDR3 bases are TGTGCCAGTAGGGGGGCTTACTCTGGAAACACCATATATTTT.

This clone was recorded only once. The CDR3 nucleotides read TGTGCCAGCAGCATCAGGGGACCCACCGGGGAGCTGTTTTTT. Protein product: CASSIRGPTGELFF. V is TRBV11-2 and J is TRBJ2-2, with D tentatively TRBD1 (6 bases). This CDR3 region has 14 residues. CDR1 SGHAT and CDR2 FQNNGV come from the germline V gene. V was shortened by 5 bases and J by 4 bases, with 11 bases between the two germline ends.

The V call is TRBV2, the J call TRBJ2-7; weak D call: TRBD1 (5 bases). CDR3 length: 12 residues. V lost 6 bases to trimming and J lost 6 bases, with 12 bases between them. CDR1 and CDR2 from the germline V gene are SNHLY and FYNNEI. CDR3 residues: CASSLRVSEQYF. The CDR3 DNA sequence: TGTGCCAGCAGCCTCAGGGTGTCCGAGCAGTACTTC.

This chain connects TRBV5-4 to TRBJ1-1; 7 positions agree with TRBD1. Germline V gene data show CDR1 as SGHNT and CDR2 as YYREEE (reference sequence). With V trimmed by 5 bases and J by 6 bases, 4 bases remained unmatched. There are 12 residues in the CDR3. CDR3 region: CASSRQGSEAFF. The CDR3 bases are TGTGCCAGCAGTCGACAGGGCTCTGAAGCTTTCTTT.

This clone is a singleton in its sample. The chain combines TRBV6-4 with TRBJ2-3; 9 positions match TRBD1. Looked up from germline, CDR1 is MRHNA and CDR2 is SNTAGT. This CDR3 is built from 15 residues. The V and J ends lost 4 bases and 2 bases, in that order; junction bases with no gene match: 4. CDR3 loop: CASSAGQGHTDTQYF. CDR3 coding DNA: TGTGCCAGCAGTGCCGGACAGGGGCACACAGATACGCAGTATTTT.

This chain connects TRBV27 to TRBJ2-5; tentative D call: TRBD2 (6 bases). Germline CDR1 MNHEY, CDR2 SMNVEV (reference sequence). This CDR3 has 16 amino acids. Between the trimmed V and J ends, which lost 0 bases and 4 bases, there was a span of 15 bases. This CDR3 is CASSLSMGLKGETQYF. For the CDR3, the DNA is TGTGCCAGCAGTTTATCGATGGGACTCAAGGGAGAGACCCAGTACTTC.

The chain links TRBV19 to TRBJ2-1, with D possibly matching TRBD1 (6 bases). This CDR3 is 14 amino acids long. Germline V gene data show CDR1 as LNHDA and CDR2 as SQIVND (reference sequence). The V gene lost 7 bases and the J gene lost 2 bases, with 12 bases spanning the gap. The CDR3 nucleotides read TGTGCCAGTACAAAACAGGGTACCTACAATGAGCAGTTCTTC. Translated: CASTKQGTYNEQFF.

The chain has TRBV5-1 and TRBJ1-1; 9 bases match TRBD1. J gave up 2 bases and V 3 bases, and 8 bases lay outside the gene matches. The CDR3 loop spans 16 amino acids. Germline CDR1 SGHRS, CDR2 YFSETQ. CDR3 sequence reads: CASSSWTGAYNTEAFF. The CDR3 nucleotides read TGCGCCAGCAGCTCGTGGACAGGGGCTTATAACACTGAAGCTTTCTTT.

This clone was counted between two and nine times. V and J are TRBV28 and TRBJ2-5; TRBD2 aligns across 7 bases. From germline, CDR1 is MDHEN and CDR2 SYDVKM. The V and J ends lost 3 bases and 3 bases, in that order; junction bases with no gene match: 7. The CDR3 runs 15 residues. CDR3 DNA sequence: TGTGCCAGCAGTTTTCCGGGGGGACGGGAAGAGACCCAGTACTTC. It specifies CASSFPGGREETQYF.

V is TRBV27 and J is TRBJ2-5; TRBD1 aligns across 9 bases. The J call may be incorrect, as the DNA end agrees better with TRBJ2-7. The CDR3 loop spans 18 amino acids. Germline V lookup: CDR1 MNHEY, CDR2 SMNVEV (reference sequence). The CDR3 coding sequence is TGTGCCAGCAGTTTAACTATAATAGGGACAGGGCGCATTTACGAGCAGTACTTC. It specifies CASSLTIIGTGRIYEQYF.

This clone appeared once. V usage is TRBV6-5 and J usage is TRBJ2-5; D is unclear. Trimming removed 6 bases from V and 5 bases from J, with 7 bases in between. Germline assignment: CDR1 MNHEY and CDR2 SVGAGI. The CDR3 length is 11 residues. DNA for the CDR3: TGTGCCAGCAGGGTGCGGGAGACCCAGTACTTC. Translating gives CASRVRETQYF.

Only a few counts were recorded for this clone. V gene TRBV6-5 combines with J gene TRBJ2-3, with 11 bases that match TRBD2. The CDR3 has 15 amino acids. Germline values: CDR1 MNHEY, CDR2 SVGAGI. V lost 8 bases and J lost 3; bases outside the gene matches: 7. CDR3 in amino acids: CASLPTSGRTDTQYF. The CDR3 nucleotides are TGTGCCAGCCTCCCTACTAGCGGGAGAACAGATACGCAGTATTTT.

The rearrangement uses TRBV28 and TRBJ2-7; D remains ambiguous. Looked up from germline, CDR1 is MDHEN and CDR2 is SYDVKM. Trimming stripped 4 bases from V and 0 bases from J, with 4 bases between. The CDR3 is 12 residues long. CDR3 amino acids: CASSWSSYEQYF. Written as DNA, the CDR3 is TGTGCCAGCAGTTGGAGCTCCTACGAGCAGTACTTC.

This chain uses TRBV5-1 with TRBJ1-4; D is unresolved. This CDR3 is 15 amino acids long. From germline, CDR1 is SGHRS and CDR2 YFSETQ. V was cut by 4 bases and J by 0 bases, with 10 bases left in between. The CDR3 DNA reads TGCGCCAGCAGCGGAAACAGTGCAACTAATGAAAAACTGTTTTTT. Its protein is CASSGNSATNEKLFF.

This clone was recorded a few times. The genes are TRBV7-8 and TRBJ1-5; possibly TRBD1 for D (6 bases). This CDR3 is built from 15 residues. V was clipped by 7 bases and J by 3 bases, with 16 bases between them. Germline CDR1 is SGHVS and CDR2 is FQNEAQ. CDR3 DNA: TGTGCCAGCACCAAGGGCAGGGGAAACAATCAGCCCCAGCATTTT. As protein: CASTKGRGNNQPQHF. The complete variable domain, with remaining parts taken from reference TRBV7-8 and TRBJ1-5, reads GAGVSQSPRYKVAKRGQDVALRCDPISGHVSLFWYQQALGQGPEFLTYFQNEAQLDKSGLPSDRFFAERPEGSVSTLKIQRTQQEDSAVYLCASTKGRGNNQPQHFGDGTRLSIL.

This clone occurred many times. The chain has TRBV4-2 and TRBJ1-5; 7 nucleotides match TRBD1. The germline CDR1 and CDR2 sequences are LGHNA and YNFKEQ. The CDR3 extends over 15 amino acids. J lost 6 bases, V lost 3 bases, and 8 bases had no gene match. The CDR3 DNA reads as TGTGCCAGCAGCCAGAGGGACAGAGAGGGTCAGCCCCAGCATTTT. Protein: CASSQRDREGQPQHF.

This clone was seen more than once but under ten times. This rearrangement joins TRBV11-1 to TRBJ1-2; 9 bases line up with TRBD1. V lost 5 bases to trimming and J lost 3 bases; unmatched junction nucleotides: 10. Germline CDR1 SGHAT, CDR2 FQDESV (reference sequence). CDR3 length: 16 residues. The CDR3 DNA reads TGTGCCAGCAGCCAATACTTGGACAGGGGTGACTATGGCTACACCTTC. It translates to CASSQYLDRGDYGYTF.

Comment on this clone: The conserved phenylalanine or tryptophan normally closing the CDR3 is absent here, so this likely arose from a read error. The rearrangement uses TRBV28 and TRBJ2-7; the D gene is possibly TRBD1 (6 bases). Between the trimmed V and J ends, which lost 0 bases and 4 bases, there was a span of 16 bases. CDR3 length: 16 residues. From germline, CDR1 is MDHEN and CDR2 SYDVKM. CDR3 DNA sequence: TGTGCCAGCAGTTTATGGCGCGGGCAGGGGCAATACGAGCAGTACCTC. It translates to CASSLWRGQGQYEQYL.

The chain uses TRBV7-9 and TRBJ2-1, with D possibly being TRBD2 (5 bases). Germline CDR1 SEHNR, CDR2 FQNEAQ (reference sequence). The CDR3 contains 14 residues. V dropped 2 bases and J dropped 5 bases, with 10 bases sitting between them. The CDR3 loop is CASSLRGRDNEQFF. CDR3 nucleotide sequence: TGTGCCAGCAGCTTAAGAGGGCGGGACAATGAGCAGTTCTTC.

The chain links TRBV5-5 to TRBJ2-7; TRBD2 might be the D (6 bases). V shed 4 bases and J shed 5 bases, with 19 bases lying between them. The CDR3 covers 15 residues. Germline lookup yields CDR1 SGHKS and CDR2 YYEKEE (reference sequence). CDR3 amino acids: CASSTYRTGGNEQYF. The CDR3 DNA sequence: TGTGCCAGCAGCACCTACAGGACCGGCGGGAACGAGCAGTACTTC.

This chain connects TRBV4-1 to TRBJ2-3; 7 positions agree with TRBD1. V lost 4 bases, J lost 6 bases, and 10 bases stayed unmatched. Germline V gene lookup returns CDR1 MGHRA and CDR2 YSYEKL. This CDR3 is 15 amino acids long. The CDR3 is CASSPTGARMDTQYF. CDR3 bases: TGCGCCAGCAGCCCCACAGGGGCACGAATGGATACGCAGTATTTT.

This chain connects TRBV10-1 to TRBJ1-1, with D possibly matching TRBD1 (5 bases). The V gene lost 7 bases and the J gene lost 0 bases, with 9 bases spanning the gap. This CDR3 contains 13 residues. CDR1 and CDR2 (germline): WNHNN, SYGVQD (reference sequence). CDR3 coding DNA: TGCGCCAGCATTGGACAATTGAACACTGAAGCTTTCTTT. It yields the protein CASIGQLNTEAFF.

This chain uses TRBV28 with TRBJ2-2; the match to TRBD2 covers 10 bases. This CDR3 spans 15 amino acids. Losses at the gene ends were 5 bases for V and 10 bases for J; bases not matched to a gene: 10. Germline V CDR1 and CDR2: MDHEN, SYDVKM. This CDR3 reads CASSPQLAGLEELFF. CDR3 DNA: TGTGCCAGCAGTCCTCAACTAGCGGGGTTGGAGGAGCTGTTTTTT.

The rearrangement uses TRBV9 and TRBJ2-7, with D possibly TRBD1 on 5 matching bases. The CDR3 is made up of 15 amino acids. From germline, CDR1 is SGDLS and CDR2 YYNGEE. The V end lost 4 bases, the J end lost 3 bases, and 17 bases lay between the germline ends. The CDR3 region has the DNA TGTGCCAGCAGCTTTGGCCGAGACAGTGTCTACGAGCAGTACTTC. This translates into CASSFGRDSVYEQYF.

V is TRBV5-6 and J is TRBJ1-5; TRBD1 matches 11 bases. The CDR3 length is 16 residues. The J segment lost 0 bases and the V segment lost 7 bases, leaving 6 bases of the junction unmatched. CDR1 and CDR2 (germline): SGHDT, YYEEEE. The CDR3 DNA is TGTGCCAGCTGGGACAGGGGGTTCGATAGCAATCAGCCCCAGCATTTT. Translated, it gives CASWDRGFDSNQPQHF. The full variable domain, rest sourced from reference TRBV5-6 and TRBJ1-5, is DAGVTQSPTHLIKTRGQQVTLRCSPKSGHDTVSWYQQALGQGPQFIFQYYEEEERQRGNFPDRFSGHQFPNYSSELNVNALLLGDSALYLCASWDRGFDSNQPQHFGDGTRLSIL.

This chain joins TRBV30 and TRBJ1-1; 7 nucleotides line up with TRBD1. The V segment lost 8 bases and the J segment 4 bases; nucleotides outside the gene matches: 7. Germline CDR1 is GTSNPN and CDR2 is SVGIG (reference sequence). CDR3 length: 12 amino acids. The CDR3 nucleotides read TGTGCCACTCGACAGGGATCCACTGAAGCTTTCTTT. Encoded protein: CATRQGSTEAFF.